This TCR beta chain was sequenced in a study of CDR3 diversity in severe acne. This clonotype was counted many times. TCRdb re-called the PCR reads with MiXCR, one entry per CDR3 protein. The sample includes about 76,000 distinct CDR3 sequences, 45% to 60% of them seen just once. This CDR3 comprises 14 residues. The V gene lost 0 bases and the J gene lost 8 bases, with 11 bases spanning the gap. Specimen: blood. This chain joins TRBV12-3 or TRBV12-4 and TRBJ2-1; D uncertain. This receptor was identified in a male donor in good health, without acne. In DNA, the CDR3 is TGTGCCAGCAGTTTAGCGTTATTAAGGGATGAGCAGTTCTTC. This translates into CASSLALLRDEQFF.